This TCR beta chain emerged from a study of shared clonotypes between healthy human individuals. On the study more broadly: Donors had three CD4 naive, three CD4 memory, two CD8 naive and one CD8 memory plate apiece.

Germline assignment: CDR1 MDHEN and CDR2 SYDVKM. Trimming stripped 1 base from V and 1 base from J, with 20 bases between. The CDR3 covers 19 residues. Profiled with immunoSEQ multiplex PCR; TCRdb holds only in-frame clones, not every one. The data show around 980,000 clones, 70% to 80% seen once. The donors were all Caucasian adults (living in Nashville, Tennessee). The receptor was isolated from a man younger than 30 in good health. Some clones in this sample may be carry-over from other donors' samples. Sequencing was carried out using memory CD4+ T cells from PBMCs. The subset is: CD45RA-negative fraction. The V call is TRBV28, the J call TRBJ1-5; maybe TRBD1 (6 bases). The CDR3 loop is CASSLLYGRGRTSNQPQHF. CDR3 DNA sequence: TGTGCCAGCAGTTTATTATACGGTCGGGGGCGGACAAGCAATCAGCCCCAGCATTTT.